This TCR beta chain was captured by sequencing in a study of cytomegalovirus exposure and HLA in healthy donors. Study at large: Most genotyped donors, roughly 83% of some 400, had Caucasian-associated genetic ancestry. General study points: When a later analysis was performed, an Asian-associated ancestry cluster reportedly had fewer N-insertions than the approximately 700-donor mean. Roughly uniform sequencing depth across donors was assumed, possibly incorrectly.

V lost 3 bases, J lost 4 bases, and 17 bases lay in between. The germline CDR1 and CDR2 sequences are SGDLS and YYNGEE. The CDR3 is made up of 16 amino acids. This clone was found once. Its antigen is unknown. This PCR relied on a set of 60 Vbeta primers and 13 Jbeta primers. TCRdb's copy holds only in-frame clones and misses some; the assay was immunoSEQ multiplex PCR. The sample includes 120,000 or so clones, approximately 83% of them seen just once. The sequenced sample consisted of PBMCs. This TCR was recovered from a woman aged 35 to 49 in good health and CMV-seropositive. The rearrangement links TRBV9 to TRBJ2-1; weak D call: TRBD1 (5 bases). CDR3 in amino acids: CASSAQGFPRYNEQFF. CDR3 nucleotide sequence: TGTGCCAGCAGCGCCCAGGGATTCCCTCGTTACAATGAGCAGTTCTTC.